The T cell receptor (beta chain) described here comes from a study of CD8+ T cells in alopecia areata. Study background: Treated patients were given 5 to 10 mg oral tofacitinib twice daily. Dosing spanned 6 to 18 months on tofacitinib, then 6 months off drug.

Alopecia areata patients provided lesional scalp punch biopsies and peripheral blood, both collected for the study. PBMCs yielded sorted CD4+ and CD8+ T cells. cDNA serving as the sequencing template came from extracted, reverse transcribed RNA. Produced via immunoSEQ multiplex PCR; TCRdb's table is partial and in-frame only. Of approximately 180,000 clones in the sample, around 50% were seen once. In germline, CDR1 is GTSNPN, CDR2 SVGIG (reference sequence). This CDR3 comprises 15 residues. The junction had 9 bases not matched to a gene; V was cut back by 2 bases and J by 6 bases. This clone was found a few times.

This chain connects TRBV30 to TRBJ2-1; 8 nucleotides line up with TRBD2. The input for sequencing was CD4+ T cells sorted from blood, taken at week 0. The clonotype was recovered from a human donor with alopecia areata. The CDR3 sequence is CAWSKPAGALNEQFF. CDR3 bases: TGTGCCTGGAGTAAACCAGCGGGGGCGCTCAATGAGCAGTTCTTC.